This TCR beta chain was identified in a study of blood T cell repertoires in COVID-19. Turning to the study itself: From the United States, Italy and Spain came samples of acute and convalescent COVID-19. Sources were T cells, B-cell-depleted T cells, or PBMCs; the material itself was cDNA or gDNA.

Germline trimming cut 0 bases from V and 2 bases from J; bases unmatched to any gene: 3. CDR1 SEHNR and CDR2 FQNEAQ come from the germline V gene (reference sequence). The CDR3 has 15 amino acids. Individuals aged roughly 18 to 95 years were recruited from approximately 22 US areas. Donors in Cohort 3 counted as recovered after two negative PCRs, clearance, or symptom resolution. The table came from immunoSEQ multiplex PCR; TCRdb's copy has only in-frame clones and leaves some out. The sample consists of 90,000 to 120,000 clones, 80% to 90% of them appearing once. The chain is built from TRBV7-9 and TRBJ1-2, with TRBD1 matching over 7 bases. The specimen was PBMCs or T cells enriched from blood (not recorded which). The TCR originated in a woman between 45 and 65 years old who had recovered from COVID-19. CDR3 residues: CASSLAVTGNYGYTF. The CDR3 DNA reads TGTGCCAGCAGCTTAGCGGTGACAGGGAACTATGGCTACACCTTC.